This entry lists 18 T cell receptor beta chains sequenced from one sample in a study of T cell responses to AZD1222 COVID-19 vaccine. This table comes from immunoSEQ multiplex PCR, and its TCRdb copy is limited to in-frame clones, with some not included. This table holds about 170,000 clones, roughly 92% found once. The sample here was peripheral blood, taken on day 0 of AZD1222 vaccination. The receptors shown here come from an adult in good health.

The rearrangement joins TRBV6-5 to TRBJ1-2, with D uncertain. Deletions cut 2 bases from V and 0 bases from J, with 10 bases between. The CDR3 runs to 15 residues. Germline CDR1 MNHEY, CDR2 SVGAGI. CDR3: CASSYVRAANYGYTF. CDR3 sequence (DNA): TGTGCCAGCAGTTACGTGAGGGCGGCTAACTATGGCTACACCTTC.

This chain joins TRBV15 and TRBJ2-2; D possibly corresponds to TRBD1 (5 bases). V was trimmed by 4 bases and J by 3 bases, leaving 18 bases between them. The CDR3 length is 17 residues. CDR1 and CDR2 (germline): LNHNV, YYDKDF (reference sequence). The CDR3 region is CATSTGQGLGYTGELFF. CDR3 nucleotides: TGTGCCACCAGCACCGGGCAGGGATTAGGATACACCGGGGAGCTGTTTTTT.

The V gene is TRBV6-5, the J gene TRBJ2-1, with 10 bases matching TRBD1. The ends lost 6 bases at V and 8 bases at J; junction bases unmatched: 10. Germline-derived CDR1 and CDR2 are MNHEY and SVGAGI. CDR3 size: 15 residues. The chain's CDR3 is CASRSRDRGIHEQFF. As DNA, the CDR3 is TGTGCCAGCAGAAGCCGGGACAGGGGAATACATGAGCAGTTCTTC.

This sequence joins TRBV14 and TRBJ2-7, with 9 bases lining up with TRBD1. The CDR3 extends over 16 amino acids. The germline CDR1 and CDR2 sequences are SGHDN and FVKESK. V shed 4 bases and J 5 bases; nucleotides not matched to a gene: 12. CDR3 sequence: CASSPRGQGFLHEQYF. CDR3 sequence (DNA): TGTGCCAGCAGCCCAAGGGGACAGGGTTTCCTACACGAGCAGTACTTC.

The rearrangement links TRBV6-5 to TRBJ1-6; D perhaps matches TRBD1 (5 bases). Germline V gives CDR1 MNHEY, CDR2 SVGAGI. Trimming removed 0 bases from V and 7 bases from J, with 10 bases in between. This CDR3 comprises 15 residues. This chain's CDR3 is CASSYSPGTNSPLHF. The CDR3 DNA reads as TGTGCCAGCAGTTACTCTCCGGGGACGAATTCACCCCTCCACTTT.

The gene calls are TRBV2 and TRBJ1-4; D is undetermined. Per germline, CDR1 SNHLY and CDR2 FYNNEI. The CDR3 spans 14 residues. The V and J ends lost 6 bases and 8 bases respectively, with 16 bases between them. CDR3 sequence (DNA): TGTGCCAGCAGCGGAAGGACCGCGATGGAAAAACTGTTTTTT. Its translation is CASSGRTAMEKLFF. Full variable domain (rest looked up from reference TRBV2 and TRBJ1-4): EPEVTQTPSHQVTQMGQEVILRCVPISNHLYFYWYRQILGQKVEFLVSFYNNEISEKSEIFDDQFSVERPDGSNFTLKIRSTKLEDSAMYFCASSGRTAMEKLFFGSGTQLSVL.

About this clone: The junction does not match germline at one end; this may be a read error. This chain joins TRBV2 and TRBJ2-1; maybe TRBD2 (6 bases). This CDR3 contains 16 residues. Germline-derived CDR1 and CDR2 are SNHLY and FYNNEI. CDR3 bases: TGTGCCAGCTCGGCGGGGACCACCCCGACTTACAATGAGCGGTTCTTC. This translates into CASSAGTTPTYNERFF. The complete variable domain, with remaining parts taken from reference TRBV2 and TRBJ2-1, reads EPEVTQTPSHQVTQMGQEVILRCVPISNHLYFYWYRQILGQKVEFLVSFYNNEISEKSEIFDDQFSVERPDGSNFTLKIRSTKLEDSAMYFCASSAGTTPTYNERFFGPGTRLTVL.

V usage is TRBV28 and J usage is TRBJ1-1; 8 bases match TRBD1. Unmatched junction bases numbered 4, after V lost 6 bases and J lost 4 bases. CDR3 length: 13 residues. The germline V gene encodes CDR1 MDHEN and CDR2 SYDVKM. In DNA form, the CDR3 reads TGTGCCAGCAGACTCGACAGGGGCACTGAAGCTTTCTTT. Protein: CASRLDRGTEAFF.

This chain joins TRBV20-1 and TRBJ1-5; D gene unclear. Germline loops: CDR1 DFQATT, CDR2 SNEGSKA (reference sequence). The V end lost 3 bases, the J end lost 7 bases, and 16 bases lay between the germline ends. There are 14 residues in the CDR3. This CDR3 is CSASYGDPGQPQHF. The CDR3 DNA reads TGCAGTGCTAGTTACGGGGATCCGGGCCAGCCCCAGCATTTT.

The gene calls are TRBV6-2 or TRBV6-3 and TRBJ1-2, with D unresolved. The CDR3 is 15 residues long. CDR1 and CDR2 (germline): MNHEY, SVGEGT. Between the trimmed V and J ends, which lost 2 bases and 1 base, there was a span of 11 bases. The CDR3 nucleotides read TGTGCCAGCAGTTACGGGCGGCCCGGTAACTATGGCTACACCTTC. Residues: CASSYGRPGNYGYTF.

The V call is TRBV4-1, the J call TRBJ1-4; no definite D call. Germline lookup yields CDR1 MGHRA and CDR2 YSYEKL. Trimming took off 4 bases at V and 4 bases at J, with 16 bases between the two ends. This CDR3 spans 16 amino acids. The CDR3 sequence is CASSPGSGSGNEKLFF. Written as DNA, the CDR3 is TGCGCCAGCAGCCCCGGGTCCGGGTCGGGTAATGAAAAACTGTTTTTT.

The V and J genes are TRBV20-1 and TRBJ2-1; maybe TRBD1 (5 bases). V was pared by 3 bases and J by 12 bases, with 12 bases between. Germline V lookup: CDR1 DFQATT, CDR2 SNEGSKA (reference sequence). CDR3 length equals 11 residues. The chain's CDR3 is CSARKATVQFF. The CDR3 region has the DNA TGCAGTGCTAGGAAAGCGACAGTGCAGTTCTTC.

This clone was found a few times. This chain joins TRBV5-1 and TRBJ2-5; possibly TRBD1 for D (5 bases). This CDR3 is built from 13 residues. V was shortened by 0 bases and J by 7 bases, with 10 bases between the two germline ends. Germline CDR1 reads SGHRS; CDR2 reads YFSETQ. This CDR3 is CASSLEGPGTQYF. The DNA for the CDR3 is TGCGCCAGCAGCTTGGAGGGGCCGGGGACCCAGTACTTC. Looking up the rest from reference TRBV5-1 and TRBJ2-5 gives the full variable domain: KAGVTQTPRYLIKTRGQQVTLSCSPISGHRSVSWYQQTPGQGLQFLFEYFSETQRNKGNFPGRFSGRQFSNSRSEMNVSTLELGDSALYLCASSLEGPGTQYFGPGTRLLVL.

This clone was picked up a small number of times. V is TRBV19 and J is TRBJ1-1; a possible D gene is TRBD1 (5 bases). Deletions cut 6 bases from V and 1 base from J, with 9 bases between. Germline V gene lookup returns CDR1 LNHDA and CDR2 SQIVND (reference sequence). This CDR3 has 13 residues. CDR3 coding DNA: TGTGCCAGTAGCAGCCAGGGGAACACTGAAGCTTTCTTT. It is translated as CASSSQGNTEAFF.

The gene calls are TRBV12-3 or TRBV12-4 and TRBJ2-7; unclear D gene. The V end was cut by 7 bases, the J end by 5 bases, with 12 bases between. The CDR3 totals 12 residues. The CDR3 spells CASKYGHHEQYF. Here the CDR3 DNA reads TGTGCCAGCAAGTACGGCCACCACGAGCAGTACTTC.

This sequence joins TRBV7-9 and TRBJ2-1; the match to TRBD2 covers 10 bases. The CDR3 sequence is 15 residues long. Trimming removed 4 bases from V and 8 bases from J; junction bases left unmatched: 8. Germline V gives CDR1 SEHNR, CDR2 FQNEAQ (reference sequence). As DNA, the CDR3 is TGTGCCAGCAGCTACAGGGCTAGCGGGGGCCATGAGCAGTTCTTC. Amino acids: CASSYRASGGHEQFF. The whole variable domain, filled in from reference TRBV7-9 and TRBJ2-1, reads DTGVSQNPRHKITKRGQNVTFRCDPISEHNRLYWYRQTLGQGPEFLTYFQNEAQLEKSRLLSDRFSAERPKGSFSTLEIQRTEQGDSAMYLCASSYRASGGHEQFFGPGTRLTVL.

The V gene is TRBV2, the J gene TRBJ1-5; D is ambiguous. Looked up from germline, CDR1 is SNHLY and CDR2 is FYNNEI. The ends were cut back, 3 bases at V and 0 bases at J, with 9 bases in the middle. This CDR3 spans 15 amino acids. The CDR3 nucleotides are TGTGCCAGCAGTGACTATCGGTATAGCAATCAGCCCCAGCATTTT. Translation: CASSDYRYSNQPQHF.

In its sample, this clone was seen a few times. Here the CDR3 DNA reads TGTGCCAGCAGCAACAGGAGCACTGAAGCTTTCTTT. Translated: CASSNRSTEAFF. The chain is built from TRBV5-4 and TRBJ1-1, with D tentatively TRBD1 (5 bases). This CDR3 is 12 amino acids long. Germline lookup yields CDR1 SGHNT and CDR2 YYREEE (reference sequence). Trimming shortened V by 4 bases and J by 4 bases, and 8 bases separated the two germline ends.